These 2 T cell receptor beta chains share one sample of origin, sequenced in a study of T cells in Graves' hyperthyroidism and ophthalmopathy. Researchers took RNA transcripts and amplified the TCR beta CDR3 regions from them. A set of HTBI primers served as the primers for a first-round RT-PCR of the TCR CDR3. In TCRdb, the multiplex PCR reads were re-called with MiXCR into one record per CDR3 protein. This table has almost 600,000 distinct CDR3 sequences, around 14% appearing once. Sequenced sample: blood. These receptors were collected from a woman between 25 and 40 years old with Graves' hyperthyroidism that later progressed to Graves' ophthalmopathy.

Ten or more counts support this clonotype. The chain combines TRBV2 with TRBJ2-3, with D tentatively TRBD1 (6 bases). The ends were cut back, 9 bases at V and 2 bases at J, with 18 bases in the middle. This CDR3 is built from 15 residues. CDR1 and CDR2 from the germline V gene are SNHLY and FYNNEI. The CDR3 sequence is CARGAGEEDTDTQYF. The CDR3 coding sequence is TGTGCCAGGGGCGCAGGGGAAGAAGACACAGATACGCAGTATTTT.

This clonotype showed up many times. This chain uses TRBV11-3 with TRBJ1-3; no clear D. Germline values: CDR1 SGHNT, CDR2 YENEEA. Trimming took 6 bases from V and 0 from J, leaving 9 bases between them. CDR3 size: 14 residues. The CDR3 DNA reads TGTGCCAGCAGAGGTCAAGACTCTGGAAACACCATATATTTT. Translated: CASRGQDSGNTIYF.